The 9 T cell receptor beta chains in this list originate from one sample, sequenced in a study of blood T cell repertoires in COVID-19. Profiling relied on immunoSEQ multiplex PCR, and the TCRdb table lists in-frame clones only, not all of them. The sample comprises a few hundred thousand clones, approximately 88% of which are singletons, and approximately 2.3% rests with the top ten. Sequencing was done on a sample of PBMCs or T cells enriched from blood (not recorded which). These receptors all stem from a woman aged 40 to 50 with acute COVID-19.

The chain recombines TRBV19 with TRBJ1-2, with 7 bases fitting TRBD1. The CDR3 spans 15 residues. The J segment lost 1 base and the V segment lost 6 bases, leaving 8 bases of the junction unmatched. Germline V gene lookup returns CDR1 LNHDA and CDR2 SQIVND (reference sequence). This CDR3 reads CASRVRGGVNYGYTF. The DNA of the CDR3 is TGTGCCAGTAGGGTCCGAGGGGGCGTTAACTATGGCTACACCTTC.

The rearrangement joins TRBV11-3 to TRBJ2-1; tentative D call: TRBD2 (5 bases). Germline V CDR1 and CDR2: SGHNT, YENEEA. V was trimmed by 0 bases and J by 10 bases, leaving 13 bases between them. The CDR3 covers 14 residues. For the CDR3, the DNA is TGTGCCAGCAGCTTAGATCGCGGGTCTGGAGAGCAGTTCTTC. Amino acid sequence: CASSLDRGSGEQFF.

V gene TRBV6-5 combines with J gene TRBJ2-7; TRBD1 is a possible D gene (6 bases). The CDR3 is 13 residues long. V lost 6 bases to trimming and J lost 6 bases, with 15 bases between them. CDR1 MNHEY and CDR2 SVGAGI come from the germline V gene. DNA of the CDR3: TGTGCCAGCAGCGCAACTTGGGACACCGAGCAGTACGTC. This translates into CASSATWDTEQYV.

The chain couples TRBV10-2 to TRBJ2-1; TRBD2 aligns across 8 bases. The ends lost 0 bases at V and 0 bases at J; junction bases unmatched: 4. The germline CDR1 and CDR2 sequences are WSHSY and SAAADI. This CDR3 has 17 amino acids. The CDR3 sequence: CASSESLGGASYNEQFF. The CDR3 nucleotides are TGCGCCAGCAGTGAGTCTCTCGGGGGGGCCTCCTACAATGAGCAGTTCTTC.

The chain combines TRBV7-6 with TRBJ1-4; 7 nucleotides match TRBD1. Germline V gene lookup returns CDR1 SGHVS and CDR2 FNYEAQ. Germline trimming cut 3 bases from V and 5 bases from J; bases unmatched to any gene: 6. CDR3 size: 15 residues. CDR3 amino acids: CASSFAGTANEKLFF. CDR3 nucleotide sequence: TGTGCCAGCAGCTTCGCCGGGACAGCGAATGAAAAACTGTTTTTT. Looking up the rest from reference TRBV7-6 and TRBJ1-4 gives the full variable domain: GAGVSQSPRYKVTKRGQDVALRCDPISGHVSLYWYRQALGQGPEFLTYFNYEAQQDKSGLPNDRFSAERPEGSISTLTIQRTEQRDSAMYRCASSFAGTANEKLFFGSGTQLSVL.

This chain connects TRBV30 to TRBJ1-4; D possibly corresponds to TRBD1 (5 bases). The CDR3 consists of 13 residues. Between the trimmed V and J ends, which lost 1 base and 4 bases, there was a span of 7 bases. Germline-derived CDR1 and CDR2 are GTSNPN and SVGIG (reference sequence). The CDR3 DNA reads as TGTGCCTGGAGTGGACAGAATAATGAAAAACTGTTTTTT. Translated: CAWSGQNNEKLFF.

This chain connects TRBV6-2 or TRBV6-3 to TRBJ2-7; D possibly corresponds to TRBD2 (5 bases). The germline gives CDR1 MNHEY, CDR2 SVGEGT. The CDR3 runs to 14 residues. Trimming pared 4 bases from V and 6 bases from J, leaving 16 bases between. The CDR3 DNA sequence: TGTGCCAGCAGTTGCGCGGGTCCCCTTTGCGAGCAGTACTTC. The encoded protein is CASSCAGPLCEQYF.

The J gene is TRBJ1-2, the V gene TRBV28, with a possible D match to TRBD1 (5 bases). V dropped 6 bases and J dropped 4 bases, with 6 bases sitting between them. Germline V gene lookup returns CDR1 MDHEN and CDR2 SYDVKM. The CDR3 has 11 residues. The CDR3 DNA reads as TGTGCCAGCAGGGGGGGCTATGGCTACACCTTC. Translated, it gives CASRGGYGYTF.

The chain is built from TRBV13 and TRBJ2-6; 7 bases match TRBD1. The germline CDR1 and CDR2 sequences are PRHDT and FYEKMQ (reference sequence). CDR3 length: 17 amino acids. With V trimmed by 0 bases and J by 2 bases, 4 bases remained unmatched. CDR3 in amino acids: CASSLGQGKPGANVLTF. The CDR3 region has the DNA TGTGCCAGCAGCTTAGGACAGGGGAAACCTGGGGCCAACGTCCTGACTTTC.